This T cell receptor (beta chain) was sequenced for a study of T cells in Graves' hyperthyroidism and ophthalmopathy. RNA transcripts provided the source from which TCR beta CDR3 regions were amplified. TCR CDR3 underwent first-round RT-PCR with the HTBI primer set. Via MiXCR, TCRdb re-called the multiplex PCR reads, giving one row per CDR3 protein. Counted here are approximately 600,000 distinct CDR3 sequences, less than 25% occurring once; the ten biggest clones make up 34%. V was trimmed by 5 bases and J by 7 bases, leaving 18 bases between them. Germline V gives CDR1 SQVTM, CDR2 ANQGSEA. The CDR3 covers 13 residues. This clonotype was seen only a few times.

The sample comprised blood. The source of this sequence is a man aged 30 to 39 with Graves' ophthalmopathy. The chain has TRBV29-1 and TRBJ2-7, with D tentatively TRBD1 or TRBD2 (5 bases each). The CDR3 sequence is CSVSKGQGREQYF. The CDR3, as DNA: TGCAGCGTTTCCAAAGGGCAGGGACGGGAGCAGTACTTC.